What follows is one TCR beta chain and its context. No antigen is known for it. This entry comes from a study of cytomegalovirus exposure and HLA in healthy donors. About the research overall: The approximately 110 validation repertoires were reported in a later analysis to have been generated on the same platform as the roughly 630 first-cohort repertoires. Broader study findings: Some TCR beta chains (164 of them) were listed as cytomegalovirus-associated. TCR clusters originating in the first cohort tended to co-occur in the approximately 130 validation repertoires, according to a later analysis.

Trimming removed 0 bases at V and 4 bases at J, with 10 bases between. Looked up from germline, CDR1 is LGHNA and CDR2 is YSLEER. The CDR3 runs to 14 residues. Method: immunoSEQ multiplex PCR; TCRdb's copy keeps in-frame clones and lacks some. This repertoire shows about 260,000 clones, 90% found once; its top ten account for 3% to 3.5%. This receptor was taken from a young woman in good health and CMV-seronegative. This chain joins TRBV4-3 and TRBJ2-7; D may be TRBD1 (6 bases). Sequenced material: PBMCs. The chain's CDR3 is CASSQDGTSYEQYF. The DNA for the CDR3 is TGCGCCAGCAGCCAAGACGGGACAAGTTACGAGCAGTACTTC.